These 11 T cell receptor beta chains share one sample of origin, sequenced in a study of long-term antiretroviral therapy in people with HIV. They ran version v3.0 of the immunoSEQ assay at survey level. Profiled with immunoSEQ multiplex PCR; TCRdb holds only in-frame clones, not every one. Of tens of thousands of clones detected, 85% to 90% appear once; the ten largest clones hold almost 7.5%. The source was unsorted PBMCs, collected 1.8 years before starting antiretroviral therapy. Source of these receptors: a woman aged 25 to 39 with HIV.

The chain links TRBV19 to TRBJ1-6, with 8 bases aligning to TRBD1. The CDR3 is made up of 17 amino acids. CDR1 LNHDA and CDR2 SQIVND come from the germline V gene (reference sequence). The junction had 18 bases not matched to a gene; V was cut back by 10 bases and J by 7 bases. The CDR3 region is CATSLGVGTGANSPLHF. The CDR3 coding sequence is TGTGCCACCTCGTTAGGGGTTGGGACAGGCGCGAATTCACCCCTCCACTTT.

The gene calls are TRBV28 and TRBJ1-5; D might be TRBD1 (5 bases). The CDR3 runs 15 residues. V shed 5 bases and J shed 5 bases, with 16 bases lying between them. Germline CDR1 reads MDHEN; CDR2 reads SYDVKM. The CDR3 DNA follows: TGTGCCAGCAGTCTGCTCGGGGACCGCCATCAGCCCCAGCATTTT. Its translation is CASSLLGDRHQPQHF. Variable domain in full (rest from reference TRBV28 and TRBJ1-5): DVKVTQSSRYLVKRTGEKVFLECVQDMDHENMFWYRQDPGLGLRLIYFSYDVKMKEKGDIPEGYSVSREKKERFSLILESASTNQTSMYLCASSLLGDRHQPQHFGDGTRLSIL.

The genes are TRBV5-1 and TRBJ1-1; a possible D gene is TRBD1 (5 bases). Trimming shortened V by 3 bases and J by 0 bases, and 9 bases separated the two germline ends. CDR3 length equals 14 residues. The germline gives CDR1 SGHRS, CDR2 YFSETQ. This CDR3 is CASSSGEVNTEAFF. The CDR3 region has the DNA TGCGCCAGCAGCTCGGGGGAGGTGAACACTGAAGCTTTCTTT.

CDR3 residues: CASNLVGSDTQYF. The CDR3 DNA sequence: TGTGCCAGCAACCTAGTGGGGTCAGATACGCAGTATTTT. The chain employs TRBV2 and TRBJ2-3, with D hard to call. Trimming pared 7 bases from V and 4 bases from J, leaving 12 bases between. The CDR3 has 13 amino acids. CDR1 and CDR2 (germline): SNHLY, FYNNEI.

V usage is TRBV14 and J usage is TRBJ2-1, with TRBD2 identical over 8 bases. CDR1 and CDR2 from the germline V gene are SGHDN and FVKESK. The V segment lost 3 bases and the J segment 9 bases; nucleotides outside the gene matches: 7. The CDR3 loop spans 14 amino acids. In DNA, the CDR3 is TGTGCCAGCAGCCACCGCCTTGCGGGGGGTGAGCAGTTCTTC. It specifies CASSHRLAGGEQFF.

This chain joins TRBV28 and TRBJ1-6; unclear D gene. This CDR3 spans 15 amino acids. CDR1 and CDR2 (germline): MDHEN, SYDVKM. The V and J ends lost 2 bases and 7 bases respectively, with 12 bases between them. The CDR3 sequence: CASSLRSPGNSPLHF. The DNA for the CDR3 is TGTGCCAGCAGTTTAAGGTCCCCTGGGAATTCACCCCTCCACTTT.

This clone appeared a single time. The V call is TRBV5-1, the J call TRBJ2-1, with 8 bases that match TRBD2. CDR3 size: 14 residues. V gave up 3 bases and J gave up 8 bases; unmatched junction bases: 7. From germline, CDR1 is SGHRS and CDR2 YFSETQ. The CDR3 loop reads CASSYQRGRDEQFF. CDR3 DNA: TGCGCCAGCAGCTATCAGCGGGGGCGGGATGAGCAGTTCTTC.

The rearrangement uses TRBV9 and TRBJ1-1; D unclear. The CDR3 length is 15 residues. Germline V CDR1 and CDR2: SGDLS, YYNGEE. The ends were cut back, 3 bases at V and 3 bases at J, with 15 bases in the middle. This chain's CDR3 is CASSAAEGRYTEAFF. In nucleotides, the CDR3 is TGTGCCAGCAGCGCGGCCGAGGGAAGGTACACTGAAGCTTTCTTT.

This sequence joins TRBV2 and TRBJ2-3; D is tentatively TRBD1 or TRBD2 (5 bases each). The V gene lost 7 bases and the J gene lost 2 bases, with 16 bases spanning the gap. The CDR3 runs 15 residues. CDR1 and CDR2 (germline): SNHLY, FYNNEI. CDR3 bases: TGTGCCAGCACCCAAGGTTGGGGGAACACAGATACGCAGTATTTT. Protein product: CASTQGWGNTDTQYF. The full variable domain, completed using reference TRBV2 and TRBJ2-3, is EPEVTQTPSHQVTQMGQEVILRCVPISNHLYFYWYRQILGQKVEFLVSFYNNEISEKSEIFDDQFSVERPDGSNFTLKIRSTKLEDSAMYFCASTQGWGNTDTQYFGPGTRLTVL.

This chain uses TRBV27 with TRBJ2-2, with unresolved D. The ends were cut back, 2 bases at V and 1 base at J, with 8 bases in the middle. This CDR3 has 15 amino acids. Germline CDR1 reads MNHEY; CDR2 reads SMNVEV (reference sequence). In DNA form, the CDR3 reads TGTGCCAGCAGTTTAAGAGCAGGGAACACCGGGGAGCTGTTTTTT. Translation: CASSLRAGNTGELFF.

This rearrangement joins TRBV6-5 to TRBJ1-4; D gene uncertain. CDR1 is MNHEY, CDR2 SVGAGI, per germline. The V end lost 4 bases, the J end lost 2 bases, and 11 bases lay between the germline ends. The CDR3 covers 15 residues. The CDR3 region is CASSLRTSTNEKLFF. CDR3 DNA: TGTGCCAGCAGTTTAAGGACGAGCACTAATGAAAAACTGTTTTTT.